This T cell receptor (beta chain) was identified in a study of blood T cell repertoires in COVID-19. Study at large: Specimens from acute and convalescent COVID-19 originated in the United States, Italy and Spain.

Only in-frame clones appear in the TCRdb table, and some are missing; sequencing was by immunoSEQ multiplex PCR. The data contain roughly 110,000 clones, more than 75% of them singletons. CDR1 SGHRS and CDR2 YFSETQ come from the germline V gene. Trimming stripped 0 bases from V and 6 bases from J, with 6 bases between. This CDR3 region has 13 residues. The origin of this receptor is a man aged 35-49 years with acute or convalescent COVID-19. The chain combines TRBV5-1 with TRBJ1-4; the D is unclear. Material: peripheral blood. The CDR3 nucleotides are TGCGCCAGCAGCTTGGTCGGGGATGAAAAACTGTTTTTT. Its protein is CASSLVGDEKLFF.